The sequence of this T cell receptor beta chain was determined in a study of shared clonotypes between healthy human individuals. The J segment lost 2 bases and the V segment lost 0 bases, leaving 13 bases of the junction unmatched. CDR1 LGHNA and CDR2 YSLEER come from the germline V gene. This CDR3 region has 20 residues. In the source study's methods: ImmunoSEQ gave junction-only sequences without quality scores, so filtering differed. TCRdb keeps only in-frame clones here, not all; method: immunoSEQ multiplex PCR. D and trimming were read from the DNA, whereas the V and J calls and clone size are those reported in that table. The sample records more than 2,000,000 clones, just over 90% being singletons. Comments on this clone: The antigen remains unidentified.

CD4+ cell separation produced CD45RA+ naive and CD45RA-negative memory subsets. Whole-study findings and limits: Although depth was large, rarefaction showed that sequencing of the sorted subsets was incomplete.

This clonotype originated in a man younger than 30 in good health. Some clones in this sample may be carry-over from other donors' samples. The V call is TRBV4-3, the J call TRBJ2-7; 13 bases map to TRBD2. The sample consisted of naive CD4+ T cells from PBMCs. This sample's subset: CD45RA+ positively selected. The DNA for the CDR3 is TGCGCCAGCAGCCAAGATCGAGCGACTAGCGGGAGGCCCTCCCCCTACGAGCAGTACTTC. Its protein product is CASSQDRATSGRPSPYEQYF.